This TCR beta chain was sequenced for a study of identical twins. This clonotype was recorded at least ten times. The CDR3 spans 16 residues. V dropped 5 bases and J dropped 10; count of bases not matched to a gene: 17. TCRdb recomputed calls from the 5' RACE reads with MiXCR, one row per CDR3 protein. This table holds fewer than 550,000 distinct CDR3 sequences, 14% found once. The same specimen was also included in a second study, on yellow fever vaccine responses in identical twins.

Sequenced material: CD4+ T cells sorted from blood. This clonotype originated in a woman between 18 and 29 years old in good health. V is TRBV12-3 or TRBV12-4 and J is TRBJ1-1; 9 bases agree with TRBD1. CDR3: CASSKTRDRDHPGAFF. The CDR3 DNA follows: TGTGCCAGCAGTAAAACCCGGGACAGGGACCACCCGGGAGCTTTCTTT.